The 9 T cell receptor beta chains below all came from one sample that was sequenced in a study of identical twins. TCRdb re-called the 5' RACE reads through MiXCR, storing one row per CDR3 protein. This repertoire shows some 1,700,000 distinct CDR3 sequences, 32% found once; its top ten account for 0.25% to 0.3%. The sample was cord blood. These receptors came from a newborn girl in good health.

This clonotype showed up many times. The chain is built from TRBV14 and TRBJ2-1, with 7 bases that match TRBD2. V lost 1 base and J lost 0; bases outside the gene matches: 6. This CDR3 region has 17 residues. Germline V gene sequence: CDR1 SGHDN, CDR2 FVKESK. The CDR3 DNA reads as TGTGCCAGCAGCCAAGTCGTAGCGGGCCTCTCCTACAATGAGCAGTTCTTC. As protein: CASSQVVAGLSYNEQFF.

The gene calls are TRBV20-1 and TRBJ2-1, with TRBD2 identical over 16 bases. Germline V gene data show CDR1 as DFQATT and CDR2 as SNEGSKA (reference sequence). V gave up 6 bases and J gave up 4 bases; unmatched junction bases: 9. The CDR3 is 17 residues long. For the CDR3, the DNA is TGCAGTGCAGCGGGACTAGCGGGGGGGCTGAGATACAATGAGCAGTTCTTC. Translation: CSAAGLAGGLRYNEQFF.

The chain uses TRBV6-1 and TRBJ2-6; D gene ambiguous. Per the germline V gene, CDR1 is MNHNS and CDR2 is SASEGT. Deletions cut 4 bases from V and 0 bases from J, with 13 bases between. The CDR3 is 17 amino acids. The CDR3 DNA reads TGTGCCAGCAGTGCGCAGGTGCCCGGCTCTGGGGCCAACGTCCTGACTTTC. Translation: CASSAQVPGSGANVLTF.

The CDR3 spells CASSQMDRDFSGNTIYF. The CDR3 DNA reads TGCGCCAGCAGCCAAATGGACAGGGACTTCTCTGGAAACACCATATATTTT. J is TRBJ1-3 and V is TRBV4-1, with 8 bases aligning to TRBD1. In germline, CDR1 is MGHRA, CDR2 YSYEKL. The trim removed 2 bases at V and 0 bases at J, leaving 6 bases unmatched. There are 17 residues in the CDR3.

This chain uses TRBV4-2 with TRBJ2-1; TRBD2 matches 13 bases. Trimming at V came to 0 bases and at J to 7 bases, leaving 6 bases not matched to a gene. Germline values: CDR1 LGHNA, CDR2 YNFKEQ. The CDR3 covers 17 residues. The CDR3 protein is CASSQEGLAGATNEQFF. CDR3 DNA sequence: TGTGCCAGCAGCCAAGAAGGACTAGCGGGAGCTACAAATGAGCAGTTCTTC.

The chain couples TRBV21-1 to TRBJ2-7; the D call TRBD1 from the table was never checked on the DNA. TRBV21-1 is noted as a pseudogene. The CDR3 has 13 residues. CDR3 coding DNA: TGTGCCAGCAGCCCCGACAGATGCGGCGAGCAGTACTTC. As protein: CASSPDRCGEQYF.

The rearrangement joins TRBV20-1 to TRBJ1-5; 7 positions agree with TRBD1. The CDR3 totals 11 residues. V gave up 2 bases and J gave up 11 bases; unmatched junction bases: 3. Germline-derived CDR1 and CDR2 are DFQATT and SNEGSKA (reference sequence). The chain's CDR3 is CSARKDRAQHF. In nucleotides, the CDR3 is TGCAGTGCTAGAAAAGACAGGGCCCAGCATTTT.

This clonotype has only a few counts. V and J are TRBV4-2 and TRBJ2-3; 10 bases are a match to TRBD2. J lost 0 bases, V lost 0 bases, and 9 bases had no gene match. This CDR3 is 19 amino acids long. Germline values: CDR1 LGHNA, CDR2 YNFKEQ. The CDR3 nucleotides read TGTGCCAGCAGCCAAGATTGGCTAGCGGGGGCAGCGAGCACAGATACGCAGTATTTT. Encoded protein: CASSQDWLAGAASTDTQYF.

The gene calls are TRBV20-1 and TRBJ2-4, with D maybe TRBD1 (6 bases). Trimming pared 0 bases from V and 0 bases from J, leaving 21 bases between. The V gene's germline CDR1 is DFQATT and CDR2 SNEGSKA (reference sequence). This CDR3 region has 19 residues. The CDR3 spells CSARDGQFVGVAAKNIQYF. CDR3 DNA: TGCAGTGCTAGAGATGGACAGTTCGTCGGAGTGGCAGCCAAAAACATTCAGTACTTC.